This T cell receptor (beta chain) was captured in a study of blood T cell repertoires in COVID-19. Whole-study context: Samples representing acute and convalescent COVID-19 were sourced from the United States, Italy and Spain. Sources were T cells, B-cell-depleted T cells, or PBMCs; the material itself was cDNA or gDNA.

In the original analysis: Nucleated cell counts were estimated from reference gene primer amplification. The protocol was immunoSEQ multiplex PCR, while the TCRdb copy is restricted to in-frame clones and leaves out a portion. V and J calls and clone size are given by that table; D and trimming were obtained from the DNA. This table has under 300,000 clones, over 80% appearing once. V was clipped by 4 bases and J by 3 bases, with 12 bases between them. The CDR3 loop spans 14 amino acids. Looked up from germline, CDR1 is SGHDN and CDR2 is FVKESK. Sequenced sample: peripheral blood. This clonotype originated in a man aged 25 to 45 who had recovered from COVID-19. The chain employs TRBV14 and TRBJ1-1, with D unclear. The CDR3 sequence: CASSPPGRDTEAFF. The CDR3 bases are TGTGCCAGCAGCCCACCGGGAAGGGACACTGAAGCTTTCTTT.